This TCR beta chain originates from a study of control samples from healthy donors and cancer patients. Only in-frame clones appear in the TCRdb table, and some are missing; sequencing was by immunoSEQ multiplex PCR. The table records about 220,000 clones, just under 95% of them present only once. The germline V gene has CDR1 SGHRS and CDR2 YFSETQ. CDR3 length: 13 residues. A single count supports this clone. Its ends do not fully match the called genes, so a read error is possible. This receptor was obtained from a man between 50 and 59 years old in good health. The sample comprised blood. V is TRBV5-1 and J is TRBJ2-1; D is possibly TRBD2 (6 bases). The DNA of the CDR3 is TGCGCCAGCAGCTTGTCCCCCACCCTTGGGGGGATCTTC. As protein: CASSLSPTLGGIF.